Included here is one TCR beta chain sequence, with context. Only in-frame clones appear in the TCRdb table, and some are missing; sequencing was by immunoSEQ multiplex PCR. The table records roughly 4,600 clones, roughly four fifths of them present only once. The data are from a study of follicular helper T cells after annual influenza vaccination. The V end lost 1 base, the J end lost 4 bases, and 9 bases lay between the germline ends. Germline CDR1 SGHKS, CDR2 YYEKEE (reference sequence). The length of the CDR3 is 14 residues. Time point: 2015-2016 season, pre-vaccination. The sequence was obtained from an adult who received the influenza vaccine. Sample: CXCR5+ CD38- circulating T follicular helper cells from blood, taken on the day of influenza vaccination. Stated subset: circulating Tfh, non-naive CD4+CXCR5+PD-1+ (ICOS+CD38+ or ICOS-CD38-). The rearrangement joins TRBV5-5 to TRBJ1-3; D gene ambiguous. The CDR3 DNA follows: TGTGCCAGCAGCTTGAGGTCAACAGGAAACACCATATATTTT. Translation: CASSLRSTGNTIYF. Full variable domain (missing parts from reference TRBV5-5 and TRBJ1-3): DAGVTQSPTHLIKTRGQQVTLRCSPISGHKSVSWYQQVLGQGPQFIFQYYEKEERGRGNFPDRFSARQFPNYSSELNVNALLLGDSALYLCASSLRSTGNTIYFGEGSWLTVV.